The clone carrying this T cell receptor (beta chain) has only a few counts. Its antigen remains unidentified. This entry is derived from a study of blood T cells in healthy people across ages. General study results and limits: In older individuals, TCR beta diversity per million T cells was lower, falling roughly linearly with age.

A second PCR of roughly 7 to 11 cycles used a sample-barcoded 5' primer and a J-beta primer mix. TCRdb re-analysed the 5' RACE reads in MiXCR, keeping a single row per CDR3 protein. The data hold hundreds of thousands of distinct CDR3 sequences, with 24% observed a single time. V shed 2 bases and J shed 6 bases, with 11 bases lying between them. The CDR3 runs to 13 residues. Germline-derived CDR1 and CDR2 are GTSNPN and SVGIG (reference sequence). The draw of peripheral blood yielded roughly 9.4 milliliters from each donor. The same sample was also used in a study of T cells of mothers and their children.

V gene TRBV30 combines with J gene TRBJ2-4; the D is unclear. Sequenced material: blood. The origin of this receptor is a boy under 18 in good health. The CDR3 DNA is TGTGCCTGGAGTCTCCATTGGACAAACATTCAGTACTTC. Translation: CAWSLHWTNIQYF.